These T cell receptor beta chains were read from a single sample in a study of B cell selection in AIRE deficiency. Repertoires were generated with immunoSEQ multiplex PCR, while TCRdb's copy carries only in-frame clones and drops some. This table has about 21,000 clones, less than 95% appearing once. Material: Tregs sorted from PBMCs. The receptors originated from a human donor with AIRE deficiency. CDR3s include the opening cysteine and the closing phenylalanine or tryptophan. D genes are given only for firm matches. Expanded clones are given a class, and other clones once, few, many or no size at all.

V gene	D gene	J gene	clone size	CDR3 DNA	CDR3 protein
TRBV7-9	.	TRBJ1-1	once	TGTGCCAGCAGCTTAGTTATGGGGGGGATGAACACTGAAGCTTTCTTT	CASSLVMGGMNTEAFF
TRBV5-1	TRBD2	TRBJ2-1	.	TGCGCCAGCTCATGGACTAGCGGGATTCAGTACAATGAGCAGTTCTTC	CASSWTSGIQYNEQFF
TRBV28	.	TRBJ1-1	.	TGTGCCAGCAGTTTAGTTTACGCGGTGGGGGCTTTCTTT	CASSLVYAVGAFF
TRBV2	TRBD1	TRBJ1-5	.	TGTGCCAGCAGTGAGACAGGGTTCGATCAGCCCCAGCATTTT	CASSETGFDQPQHF
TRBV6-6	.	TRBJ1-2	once	TGTGCCAGCAGTTACTCCCACAGGGTTAACTATGGCTACACCTTC	CASSYSHRVNYGYTF
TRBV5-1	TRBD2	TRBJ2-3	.	TGCGCCAGCAGCCTGGGGCTAACGGGAGGGCTCGGGGATACGCAGTATTTT	CASSLGLTGGLGDTQYF
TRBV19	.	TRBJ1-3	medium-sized	TGTGCCAGTAGGGGGGTCGACGGTTTATTTGCTACCATATATTTT	CASRGVDGLFATIYF
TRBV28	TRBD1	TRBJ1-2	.	TGTGCCAGCAGTGCACCGAGACAGGGGGCCACGGTGGGCTACACCTTC	CASSAPRQGATVGYTF
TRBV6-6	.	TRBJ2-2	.	TGTGCCAGCCGAGGGACCGGGGAGCTGTTTTTT	CASRGTGELFF
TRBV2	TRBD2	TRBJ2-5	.	TGTGCCAGCAGTGACATTGCGGGAGGATCCCCAGAGACCCAGTACTTC	CASSDIAGGSPETQYF
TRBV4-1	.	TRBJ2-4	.	TGCGCCAGCAGCCAAGATGTCGTGCTCATAGCCAAAAACATTCAGTACTTC	CASSQDVVLIAKNIQYF
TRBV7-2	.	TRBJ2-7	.	TGTGCCAGCAGCCAAATGCCAGGAGGGCGCGAGCAGTACTTC	CASSQMPGGREQYF
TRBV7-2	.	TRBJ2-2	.	TGTGCCAGCAGCTTAGGCAAACTAGTCAGTAATCCCGGGGAGCTGTTTTTT	CASSLGKLVSNPGELFF
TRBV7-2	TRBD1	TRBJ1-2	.	TGTGCCAGCACCGGACAGGGTGGGTATGGCTACACCTTC	CASTGQGGYGYTF
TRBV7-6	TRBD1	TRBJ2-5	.	TGTGCCAGCAGTAAAAAAGGACAGGTCAGGAGTGAGACCCAGTACTTC	CASSKKGQVRSETQYF
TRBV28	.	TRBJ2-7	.	TGTGCCAGCAGTTTTTCCGGCGAGCAGTACTTC	CASSFSGEQYF
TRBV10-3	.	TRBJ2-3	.	TGTGCCATCAGACCACCTGGCACAGATACGCAGTATTTT	CAIRPPGTDTQYF
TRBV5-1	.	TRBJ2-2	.	TGCGCCAGCAGCATGAGCGGGAACACCGGGGAGCTGTTTTTT	CASSMSGNTGELFF
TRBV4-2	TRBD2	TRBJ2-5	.	TGTGCCAGCAGCCGAAGGGGTCCTAGCGGGACGCAAGAGACCCAGTACTTC	CASSRRGPSGTQETQYF
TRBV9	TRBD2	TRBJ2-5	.	TGTGCCAGCAGCGTAGGTACTAGCGTTCGGGAGACCCAGTACTTC	CASSVGTSVRETQYF
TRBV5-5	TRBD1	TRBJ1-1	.	TGTGCCAGCAGCCTTGCCAGGGGGCTTGTGAACACTGAAGCTTTCTTT	CASSLARGLVNTEAFF
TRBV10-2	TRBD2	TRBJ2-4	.	TGCGCCAGCAGTGTAGCGGGGGAAAACATTCAGTACTTC	CASSVAGENIQYF
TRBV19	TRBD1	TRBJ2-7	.	TGTGCCAGTAGTAGGCAAGGAGGACAGGGGGCCTACGAGCAGTACTTC	CASSRQGGQGAYEQYF
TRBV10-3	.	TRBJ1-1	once	TGTGCCATCAGTACCGGACAGTGGAACACTGAAGCTTTCTTT	CAISTGQWNTEAFF
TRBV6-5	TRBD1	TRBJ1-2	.	TGTGCCAGCAGTTACTCGACAGGGGCGGAGGGCTACACCTTC	CASSYSTGAEGYTF
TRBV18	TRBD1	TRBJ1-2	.	TGTGCCAGCTCACCCTGGGCGGACAGGGGCGCCTTGAGGGGCTACACCTTC	CASSPWADRGALRGYTF
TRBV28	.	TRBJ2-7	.	TGTGCCAGCAGTTTACGACGGCTATACGAGCAGTACTTC	CASSLRRLYEQYF
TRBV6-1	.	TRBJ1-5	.	TGTGCCAGCATGGCGGCAGCTAATCAGCCCCAGCATTTT	CASMAAANQPQHF
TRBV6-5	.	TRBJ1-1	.	TGTGCCAGCAGTTATACTAGACAGCGGTCTATAGCTTTCTTT	CASSYTRQRSIAFF
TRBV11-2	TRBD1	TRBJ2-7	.	TGTGCCAGCAGCCCCGGGACAGGGGGCAGGAAGCAGTACTTC	CASSPGTGGRKQYF
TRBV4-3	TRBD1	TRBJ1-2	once	TGCGCCAGCAGCCAAGTCTTAACAGGGGCCTCGGGCTATGGCTACACCTTC	CASSQVLTGASGYGYTF
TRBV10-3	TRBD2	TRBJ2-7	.	TGTGCCATCAGTGAAGGTGCGGGAGTCTCCTACGAGCAGTACTTC	CAISEGAGVSYEQYF
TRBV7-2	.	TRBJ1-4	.	TGTGCCAGCAGCCCCGGAGTACAGGGACATGAAAAACTGTTTTTT	CASSPGVQGHEKLFF
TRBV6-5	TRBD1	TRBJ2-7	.	TGTGCCAGCAGTTTGGGACAGGGGACCTACGAGCAGTACTTC	CASSLGQGTYEQYF
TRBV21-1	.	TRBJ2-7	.	TGTGCCAGCAGCAAAGGGAAACAGGGCTGTAGGTACGAGCAGTACTTC	CASSKGKQGCRYEQYF
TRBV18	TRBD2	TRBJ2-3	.	TGTGCCAGCTCACCCCGTCTGAGTAGCGGGTTCGGCGATACGCAGTATTTT	CASSPRLSSGFGDTQYF
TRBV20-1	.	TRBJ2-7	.	TGCAGTGGGACGGACTTTTACGAGCAGTACTTC	CSGTDFYEQYF